This paragraph reports one TCR beta chain. This sample was taken from a study of TIL therapy for anti-PD-1-resistant metastatic lung cancer. Overall study: Tumors were harvested before any PD-1/PD-L1 blockade.

The libraries were made with immunoSEQ v3. Data came from immunoSEQ multiplex PCR; TCRdb stores just in-frame clones and leaves some out. The sample has 50,000 to 70,000 clones, 80% to 90% seen once. The V segment lost 0 bases and the J segment 3 bases; nucleotides outside the gene matches: 4. Per germline, CDR1 SGDLS and CDR2 YYNGEE. This CDR3 comprises 15 residues. Time point here: pre-treatment sample, taken before nivolumab and TIL therapy. The receptor was derived from a person between 25 and 80 years old with non-small cell lung cancer. Specimen: blood, collected at baseline. The gene calls are TRBV9 and TRBJ2-3; TRBD2 matches 7 bases. The CDR3 nucleotides read TGTGCCAGCAGCGTAGGGGCGGGAGAAACAGATACGCAGTATTTT. Its protein product is CASSVGAGETDTQYF.